Listed below are T cell receptor beta chains from one sample, sequenced in a study of Ad26.COV2.S vaccination and SARS-CoV-2 variants. TCRdb's copy holds only in-frame clones and misses some; the assay was immunoSEQ multiplex PCR. Of about 180,000 clones listed, roughly 85% are singletons. Specimen: peripheral blood, collected after recovery from COVID-19. The receptors here all came from a human donor who had recovered from COVID-19. CDR3s include the opening cysteine and the closing phenylalanine or tryptophan. Each record gives: J gene, D gene, clone size, V gene, CDR3 protein, CDR3 DNA. The D gene is left open where the match is weak. Some rows have no size entry. The others give once, few or many, or a class for an expanded clone.

TRBJ2-1 . . TRBV19 CASSMVKTGEQFF TGTGCCAGTAGTATGGTGAAGACTGGTGAGCAGTTCTTC
TRBJ2-7 TRBD2 . TRBV19 CASSISGSSYEQYF TGTGCCAGTAGTATTAGCGGGAGCTCCTACGAGCAGTACTTC
TRBJ2-7 TRBD2 . TRBV5-8 CASSLKSGRAYEQYF TGTGCCAGCAGCTTGAAGAGCGGGAGGGCCTACGAGCAGTACTTC
TRBJ1-2 . . TRBV6-5 CASSLDPARVPYGYTF TGTGCCAGCAGTTTAGACCCAGCTAGGGTACCCTATGGCTACACCTTC
TRBJ2-7 . . TRBV5-4 CASSQYYEQYF TGTGCCAGCAGCCAGTACTACGAGCAGTACTTC
TRBJ2-2 TRBD2 . TRBV2 CASSAAGVGELFF TGTGCCAGCAGTGCCGCGGGGGTTGGGGAGCTGTTTTTT
TRBJ1-4 . once TRBV2 CASTDQVNEKLFF TGTGCCAGCACGGATCAAGTAAATGAAAAACTGTTTTTT
TRBJ2-5 . . TRBV19 CASSSQTLETQYF TGTGCCAGTAGTAGTCAGACCCTAGAGACCCAGTACTTC
TRBJ2-2 TRBD1 . TRBV9 CASSVEAGGNTGELFF TGTGCCAGCAGCGTAGAAGCAGGGGGAAACACCGGGGAGCTGTTTTTT
TRBJ1-2 . once TRBV5-4 CASSLGGSNYGYTF TGTGCCAGCAGCTTGGGTGGGAGCAACTATGGCTACACCTTC
TRBJ1-5 . . TRBV11-2 CASSLEGVMGNQPQHF TGTGCCAGCAGCTTAGAGGGCGTGATGGGCAATCAGCCCCAGCATTTT
TRBJ2-3 TRBD1 . TRBV12-3/TRBV12-4 CASSPDRDTQYF TGTGCCAGCAGTCCGGACAGGGATACGCAGTATTTT
TRBJ2-3 TRBD2 . TRBV5-1 CASSATGTTVDTQYF TGCGCCAGCAGCGCTACCGGGACTACGGTGGATACGCAGTATTTT
TRBJ2-3 TRBD2 . TRBV28 CASSLTLAGSTDTQYF TGTGCCAGCAGCCTCACTCTAGCGGGGAGTACAGATACGCAGTATTTT
TRBJ2-7 . . TRBV23-1 CASSPGAFYVF TGCGCCAGCTCCCCAGGGGCATTTTATGTCTTC
TRBJ1-1 . . TRBV3-1/TRBV3-2 CASSLGGRAFF TGTGCCAGCAGCCTGGGGGGGCGGGCTTTCTTT
TRBJ2-5 . . TRBV3-1/TRBV3-2 CASHPWQEETQYF TGTGCCAGCCATCCTTGGCAGGAAGAGACCCAGTACTTC
TRBJ1-2 TRBD1 . TRBV28 CASSQGTGTISGYTF TGTGCCAGCAGCCAGGGGACAGGGACGATCAGCGGCTACACCTTC
TRBJ2-5 . . TRBV7-6 CASSLVTETQYF TGTGCCAGCAGCTTAGTAACCGAGACCCAGTACTTC
TRBJ2-3 . . TRBV5-6 CASSLAMAGSTDTQYF TGTGCCAGCAGCTTGGCTATGGCGGGGAGCACAGATACGCAGTATTTT
TRBJ2-1 TRBD2 . TRBV4-1 CASSQLGLGKREGNEQFF TGCGCCAGCAGCCAACTCGGACTGGGGAAGCGGGAGGGAAATGAGCAGTTCTTC
TRBJ2-1 . . TRBV7-8 CASSFPGGNEQFF TGTGCCAGCAGCTTCCCCGGAGGCAATGAGCAGTTCTTC
TRBJ2-5 . . TRBV9 CASSGLRREETQYF TGTGCCAGCAGCGGCCTTCGGAGGGAAGAGACCCAGTACTTC
TRBJ2-7 . . TRBV7-2 CASSLDGTHFTYEQYF TGTGCCAGCAGCTTAGACGGGACTCATTTCACCTACGAGCAGTACTTC
TRBJ1-1 TRBD1 . TRBV6-5 CASSRQGTSVEAFF TGTGCCAGCAGTCGACAGGGGACCTCAGTTGAAGCTTTCTTT
TRBJ2-3 . . TRBV20-1 CSASIGGTDTQYF TGCAGTGCTAGTATCGGGGGCACAGATACGCAGTATTTT
TRBJ2-3 . . TRBV6-5 CASSSGPTQYF TGTGCCAGCAGTTCAGGTCCTACGCAGTATTTT
TRBJ2-7 . once TRBV27 CASSLSGRQQYF TGTGCCAGCAGTTTATCGGGGCGTCAGCAGTACTTC
TRBJ1-2 TRBD1 few TRBV7-9 CASSYRGPYGYTF TGTGCCAGCAGCTACAGGGGGCCCTATGGCTACACCTTC
TRBJ2-1 TRBD1 . TRBV28 CASRLQGYNEQFF TGTGCCAGCAGGCTACAGGGGTACAATGAGCAGTTCTTC
TRBJ2-5 . few TRBV10-3 CAISAGKETQYF TGTGCCATCAGTGCCGGCAAAGAGACCCAGTACTTC